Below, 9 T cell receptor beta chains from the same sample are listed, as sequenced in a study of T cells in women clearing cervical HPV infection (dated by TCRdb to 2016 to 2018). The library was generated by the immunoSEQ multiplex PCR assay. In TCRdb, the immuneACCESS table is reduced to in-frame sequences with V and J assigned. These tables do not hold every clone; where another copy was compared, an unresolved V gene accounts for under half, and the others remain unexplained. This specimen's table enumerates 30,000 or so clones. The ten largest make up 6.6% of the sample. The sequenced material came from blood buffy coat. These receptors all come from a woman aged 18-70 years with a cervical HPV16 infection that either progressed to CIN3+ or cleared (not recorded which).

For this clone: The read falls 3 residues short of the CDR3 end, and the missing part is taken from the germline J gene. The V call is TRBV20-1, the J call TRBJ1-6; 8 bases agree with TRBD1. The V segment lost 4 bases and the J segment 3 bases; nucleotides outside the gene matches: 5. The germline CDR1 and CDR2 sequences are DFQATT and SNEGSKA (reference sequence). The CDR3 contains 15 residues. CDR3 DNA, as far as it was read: TGCAGTGCTATGTTCGGACAGGGCTATAATTCACCC. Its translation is CSAMFGQGYNSP. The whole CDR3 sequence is CSAMFGQGYNSPLHF.

CDR3 bases read: TGTGCCAGCAGCTTAGGCCTGGCCCCAGATACG. Amino acid sequence: CASSLGLAPDT. In full, the CDR3 reads CASSLGLAPDTQYF. The V and J genes are TRBV7-3 and TRBJ2-3; D remains ambiguous. The observed sequence ends 3 residues before the CDR3 terminus, with the missing tail filled in from the germline J gene. The CDR3 is 14 amino acids. Germline V lookup: CDR1 SGHTA, CDR2 FQGTGA. With 2 bases removed from V and 4 bases from J, the gap between germline ends came to 10 bases.

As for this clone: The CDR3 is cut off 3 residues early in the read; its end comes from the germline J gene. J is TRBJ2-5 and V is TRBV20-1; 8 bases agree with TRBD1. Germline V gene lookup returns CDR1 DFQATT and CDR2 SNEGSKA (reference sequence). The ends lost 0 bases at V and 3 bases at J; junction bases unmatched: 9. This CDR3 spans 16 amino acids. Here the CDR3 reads CSARDPRTGQKETQYF. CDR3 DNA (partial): TGCAGTGCTAGAGATCCCCGGACAGGGCAGAAAGAGACC.

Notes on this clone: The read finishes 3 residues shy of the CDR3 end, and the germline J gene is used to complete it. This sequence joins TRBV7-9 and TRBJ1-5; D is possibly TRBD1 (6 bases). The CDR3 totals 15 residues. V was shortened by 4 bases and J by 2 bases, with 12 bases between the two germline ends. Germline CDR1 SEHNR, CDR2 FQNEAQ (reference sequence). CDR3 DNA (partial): TGTGCCAGCAGCTCAGGGGTGGGAGGCAATCAGCCC. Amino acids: CASSSGVGGNQP. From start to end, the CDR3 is CASSSGVGGNQPQHF.

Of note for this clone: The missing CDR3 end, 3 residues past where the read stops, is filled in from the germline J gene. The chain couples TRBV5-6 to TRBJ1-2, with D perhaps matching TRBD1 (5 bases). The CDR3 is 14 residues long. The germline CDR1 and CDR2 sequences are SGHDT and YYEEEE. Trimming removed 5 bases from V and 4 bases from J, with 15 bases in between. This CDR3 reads CASSLGRQLYGYTF. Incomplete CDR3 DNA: TGTGCCAGCAGTCTGGGGCGGCAACTCTATGGC.

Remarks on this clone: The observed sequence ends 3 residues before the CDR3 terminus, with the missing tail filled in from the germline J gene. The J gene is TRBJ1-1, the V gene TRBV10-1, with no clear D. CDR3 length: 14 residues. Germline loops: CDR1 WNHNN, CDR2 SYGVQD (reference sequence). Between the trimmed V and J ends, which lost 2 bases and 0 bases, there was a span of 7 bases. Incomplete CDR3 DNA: TGCGCCAGCAGTGAGAACAGCATGAACACTGAA. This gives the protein CASSENSMNTE. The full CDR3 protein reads CASSENSMNTEAFF.

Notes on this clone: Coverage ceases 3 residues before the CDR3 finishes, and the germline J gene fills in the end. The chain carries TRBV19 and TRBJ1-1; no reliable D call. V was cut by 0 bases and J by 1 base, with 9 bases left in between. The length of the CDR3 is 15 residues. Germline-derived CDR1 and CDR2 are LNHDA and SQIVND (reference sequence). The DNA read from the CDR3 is TGTGCCAGTAGTATAGATCTTGGGCAGAACACTGAA. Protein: CASSIDLGQNTE. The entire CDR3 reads CASSIDLGQNTEAFF. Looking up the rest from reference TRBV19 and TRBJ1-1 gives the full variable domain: DGGITQSPKYLFRKEGQNVTLSCEQNLNHDAMYWYRQDPGQGLRLIYYSQIVNDFQKGDIAEGYSVSREKKESFPLTVTSAQKNPTAFYLCASSIDLGQNTEAFFGQGTRLTVV.

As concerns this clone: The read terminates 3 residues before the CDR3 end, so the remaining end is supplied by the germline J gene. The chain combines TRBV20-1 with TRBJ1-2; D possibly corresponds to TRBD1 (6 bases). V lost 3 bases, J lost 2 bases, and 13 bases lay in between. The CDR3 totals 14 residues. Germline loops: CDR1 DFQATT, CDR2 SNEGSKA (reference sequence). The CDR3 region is CSARPQGGNYGYTF. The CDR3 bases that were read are TGCAGTGCTAGGCCACAGGGTGGCAACTATGGC.

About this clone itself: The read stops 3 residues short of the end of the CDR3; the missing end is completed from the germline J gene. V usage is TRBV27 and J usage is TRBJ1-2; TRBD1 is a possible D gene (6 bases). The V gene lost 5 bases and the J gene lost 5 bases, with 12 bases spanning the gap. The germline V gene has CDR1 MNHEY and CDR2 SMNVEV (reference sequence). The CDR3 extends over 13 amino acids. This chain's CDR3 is CASSAMQGYGYTF. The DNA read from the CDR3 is TGTGCCAGCAGTGCAATGCAGGGGTATGGC.